The 12 T cell receptor beta chains below were found in one sample sequenced in a study of CXCR4 blockade with PD-1 therapy in pancreatic cancer. Only in-frame clones appear in the TCRdb table, and some are missing; sequencing was by immunoSEQ multiplex PCR. Among about 3,600 clones listed, about two fifths were seen once. Sequencing was done on a sample of tumor tissue. Source of these receptors: a human donor with pancreatic ductal adenocarcinoma.

The chain couples TRBV18 to TRBJ1-2; D gene unclear. V was shortened by 0 bases and J by 2 bases, with 10 bases between the two germline ends. Looked up from germline, CDR1 is KGHSH and CDR2 is LQKENI. The CDR3 has 15 residues. The DNA of the CDR3 is TGTGCCAGCTCACCACCATCTGCGCCAAACTATGGCTACACCTTC. This encodes CASSPPSAPNYGYTF.

V and J are TRBV30 and TRBJ2-5; a possible D gene is TRBD1 (7 bases). Germline V gene sequence: CDR1 GTSNPN, CDR2 SVGIG (reference sequence). This CDR3 has 13 residues. V lost 2 bases and J lost 4, with 11 bases in between. CDR3 sequence: CAWSQGGPETQYF. The CDR3 nucleotides are TGTGCCTGGAGTCAGGGGGGACCAGAGACCCAGTACTTC.

Judged by abundance, this clone is medium-sized. The V call is TRBV9, the J call TRBJ1-6; no reliable D call. The CDR3 length is 14 residues. Germline assignment: CDR1 SGDLS and CDR2 YYNGEE. The germline V and J ends were trimmed by 1 base and 7 bases, with 9 bases remaining between them. The CDR3: CASSVRGQNSPLHF. CDR3 nucleotide sequence: TGTGCCAGCAGCGTAAGAGGGCAAAATTCACCCCTCCACTTT.

The chain has TRBV18 and TRBJ2-3; TRBD2 might be the D (6 bases). Germline CDR1 and CDR2: KGHSH and LQKENI. V was clipped by 4 bases and J by 2 bases, with 7 bases between them. This CDR3 is 13 amino acids long. CDR3 region: CASSRGDTDTQYF. In nucleotides, the CDR3 is TGTGCCAGCTCACGGGGGGACACAGATACGCAGTATTTT.

This chain uses TRBV14 with TRBJ1-5; D is uncertain. V was shortened by 4 bases and J by 4 bases, with 5 bases between the two germline ends. Germline CDR1 SGHDN, CDR2 FVKESK. The CDR3 is made up of 12 amino acids. The CDR3 sequence is CASSRPNQPQHF. The CDR3 DNA sequence: TGTGCCAGCAGCCGCCCAAATCAGCCCCAGCATTTT.

The CDR3 spells CASRPVGTGLGGYTF. The CDR3 DNA is TGTGCCAGTAGACCGGTCGGGACGGGCCTCGGGGGCTACACCTTC. V gene TRBV19 combines with J gene TRBJ1-2; D is possibly TRBD1 (5 bases). The CDR3 consists of 15 residues. The germline V and J ends were trimmed by 6 bases and 8 bases, with 22 bases remaining between them. Germline CDR1 is LNHDA and CDR2 is SQIVND (reference sequence).

The chain uses TRBV10-2 and TRBJ1-1, with D unclear. In germline, CDR1 is WSHSY, CDR2 SAAADI. The CDR3 length is 13 residues. V dropped 4 bases and J dropped 7 bases, with 13 bases sitting between them. The CDR3 coding sequence is TGCGCCAGCAGTGCAAACAGAGGTAATGAAGCTTTCTTT. Protein sequence: CASSANRGNEAFF.

The rearrangement links TRBV23-1 to TRBJ2-3, with 8 bases matching TRBD1. TRBV23-1 belongs to the ORF category, with a function that is uncertain. V lost 2 bases to trimming and J lost 3 bases; unmatched junction nucleotides: 4. CDR3 length: 15 amino acids. DNA for the CDR3: TGCGCCAGCAGTCAACAGGGGGCGAAAACAGATACGCAGTATTTT. Its protein is CASSQQGAKTDTQYF.

The chain uses TRBV9 and TRBJ2-7, with 7 bases lining up with TRBD1. CDR1 is SGDLS and CDR2 is YYNGEE in the germline V gene. CDR3 length equals 14 residues. V trimming: 6 bases; J trimming: 2 bases; junction bases outside the gene matches: 8. In DNA, the CDR3 is TGTGCCAGCACGCCCGGGACAGAGGCCTACGAGCAGTACTTC. Protein sequence: CASTPGTEAYEQYF.

The chain uses TRBV19 and TRBJ2-2, with a tentative D call TRBD1 (6 bases). Germline assignment: CDR1 LNHDA and CDR2 SQIVND (reference sequence). The CDR3 is made up of 11 amino acids. V lost 7 bases, J lost 13 bases, and 13 bases lay in between. CDR3 nucleotide sequence: TGTGCCAGTATTGGGGGCCGGGGGCTGTTTTTT. It yields the protein CASIGGRGLFF.

This CDR3 reads CASSSQGSSHGYTF. The CDR3 DNA sequence: TGTGCCAGTAGTTCTCAGGGATCTTCACATGGCTACACCTTC. The genes are TRBV19 and TRBJ1-2, with D possibly being TRBD1 (5 bases). Germline CDR1 is LNHDA and CDR2 is SQIVND (reference sequence). The length of the CDR3 is 14 residues. V was pared by 5 bases and J by 6 bases, with 16 bases between.

The chain links TRBV5-1 to TRBJ1-1, with TRBD1 identical over 8 bases. CDR3 length: 17 amino acids. Germline CDR1 SGHRS, CDR2 YFSETQ. V was clipped by 5 bases and J by 1 base; unmatched bases: 13. The CDR3 region has the DNA TGCGCCAGCAGGAAATACTCTTCCGACAGGGGGAACACTGAAGCTTTCTTT. Its protein is CASRKYSSDRGNTEAFF.